This TCR beta chain was recovered during a study of T cells after yellow fever vaccination. In the study overall: Researchers used SMART-Seq v4 Ultra Low Input to prepare fractions that had low cell numbers.

Study-level findings and limits: Abundant bulk-derived clonotypes could contaminate FACS-sorted repertoires.

Trimming took off 6 bases at V and 6 bases at J, with 17 bases between the two ends. CDR1 and CDR2 from the germline V gene are KGHSH and LQKENI. The CDR3 has 14 residues. TCRdb independently ran MiXCR on the 5' RACE reads; one entry per CDR3 protein. The sample gives about 320,000 distinct CDR3 sequences, 3.5% to 4.5% of which show up once; around 19% is in the top ten. With regard to this clonotype: Its antigen is as yet unknown.

Sequenced here: PBMCs, sampled 15 days after the yellow fever booster vaccination. The origin of this receptor is a man between 18 and 29 years old who received the YFV17D yellow fever vaccine. V and J are TRBV18 and TRBJ1-2, with D unclear. The CDR3 DNA is TGTGCCAGCTCTTTCTACCCGGGGTTGGATGGCTACACCTTC. Translated: CASSFYPGLDGYTF.